This TCR beta chain was sequenced during a study of T-cell reconstitution after alpha-beta-depleted transplantation in children. Study-level findings and limits: The high TCRbeta diversity at day 60 in some patients came from surviving recipient T cells and thymic progenitors. The origin of alpha-beta T cells about two months after transplant was reportedly several hundred expanded graft clones. A year post-transplant, T-cell counts and diversity derived mostly from newly produced T cells.

Library preparation (for TCRbeta) was performed with unique molecular identifiers. TCRdb re-analysed the PCR reads in MiXCR, keeping a single row per CDR3 protein. The sample includes around 450,000 distinct CDR3 sequences, around two fifths of them seen just once. Trimming cost V 4 bases and J 6 bases, with 16 bases left between them. Looked up from germline, CDR1 is MNHEY and CDR2 is SMNVEV (reference sequence). The CDR3 contains 14 residues. In this sample, this clonotype turned up many times. Its antigen remains unidentified. This chain connects TRBV27 to TRBJ2-7; either TRBD1 or TRBD2 may supply D (5 bases each). Sequencing used PBMCs, obtained before TCRalphabeta/CD19-depleted stem cell transplant. This sequence was found in a girl under 10 years old with aplastic anemia, due to receive a stem cell transplant. The CDR3 DNA sequence: TGTGCCAGCAGTTCGACTGGGGGACGTGTCGAGCAGTACTTC. Residues: CASSSTGGRVEQYF.